This passage covers 17 T cell receptor beta chains from one sample sequenced in a study of glioma-infiltrating T cells after dendritic cell vaccination. Sequenced by immunoSEQ multiplex PCR; TCRdb stores in-frame clones only, minus some. Of 80,000 to 100,000 clones in the sample, around 80% are singletons; the top ten hold nearly 6%. The sample in question was blood, obtained before dendritic cell vaccination. These receptors originate from a human donor with glioblastoma.

This chain links TRBV7-9 with TRBJ2-5, with TRBD1 matching over 7 bases. This CDR3 spans 15 amino acids. V lost 5 bases to trimming and J lost 2 bases; unmatched junction nucleotides: 8. The V gene's germline CDR1 is SEHNR and CDR2 FQNEAQ (reference sequence). CDR3: CASSPGDSKQETQYF. CDR3 nucleotide sequence: TGTGCCAGCAGCCCAGGGGACAGCAAACAAGAGACCCAGTACTTC.

The rearrangement links TRBV28 to TRBJ1-2, with D perhaps matching TRBD1 (5 bases). Germline assignment: CDR1 MDHEN and CDR2 SYDVKM. Between the trimmed V and J ends, which lost 6 bases and 2 bases, there was a span of 10 bases. CDR3 size: 13 residues. CDR3 sequence (DNA): TGTGCCAGCAGGGAGACAGCCAACTATGGCTACACCTTC. Amino acid sequence: CASRETANYGYTF.

V usage is TRBV6-4 and J usage is TRBJ1-1; the D gene is possibly TRBD1 (5 bases). Trimming cost V 5 bases and J 6 bases, with 16 bases left between them. CDR3 length: 14 amino acids. Germline V gene lookup returns CDR1 MRHNA and CDR2 SNTAGT. This CDR3 is CASSPQGGTAEAFF. CDR3 DNA sequence: TGTGCCAGCAGTCCTCAAGGAGGGACGGCTGAAGCTTTCTTT.

Comments on this clone: Additional DNA sequences in this sample encode the identical CDR3. The chain uses TRBV5-1 and TRBJ1-2; D unresolved. Trimming took off 4 bases at V and 5 bases at J, with 9 bases between the two ends. Germline V lookup: CDR1 SGHRS, CDR2 YFSETQ. The CDR3 length is 12 residues. CDR3 sequence (DNA): TGCGCCAGCAGCCTGGACGGTTATGGCTACACCTTC. This codes for CASSLDGYGYTF.

CDR3 DNA: TGTGCCAGCAGTTTAGTTAAGTCGGGACAGGGGAACGAGCAGTACTTC. Translating it yields CASSLVKSGQGNEQYF. This chain connects TRBV28 to TRBJ2-7; TRBD1 agrees at 10 bases. CDR3 length: 16 amino acids. V shed 2 bases and J 5 bases; nucleotides not matched to a gene: 9. Germline CDR1 reads MDHEN; CDR2 reads SYDVKM.

The V call is TRBV29-1, the J call TRBJ2-3, with 9 bases aligning to TRBD2. The CDR3 spans 15 residues. Germline CDR1 and CDR2: SQVTM and ANQGSEA. V shed 4 bases, J shed 2 bases, and the junction held 7 bases outside the gene matches. This CDR3 reads CSVVFAGGFTDTQYF. The CDR3 nucleotides read TGCAGCGTTGTGTTCGCGGGAGGGTTCACAGATACGCAGTATTTT.

This clone turned up a few times. V gene TRBV19 combines with J gene TRBJ2-7, with D uncertain. Germline V gene data show CDR1 as LNHDA and CDR2 as SQIVND (reference sequence). This CDR3 region has 12 residues. Trimming took off 3 bases at V and 6 bases at J, with 9 bases between the two ends. The CDR3 DNA reads TGTGCCAGTAGTATTTCCGAGTCCGAGCAGTACTTC. This codes for CASSISESEQYF.

A single count supports this clone. At one boundary the junction diverges from the germline segment, which might be a read error. The V and J genes are TRBV29-1 and TRBJ1-2; D is possibly TRBD1 (5 bases). Germline CDR1 is SQVTM and CDR2 is ANQGSEA. There are 8 residues in the CDR3. In DNA form, the CDR3 reads TGCAGCGTTGACCCAGGGCTCTTC. Its translation is CSVDPGLF.

V usage is TRBV5-1 and J usage is TRBJ2-5, with 9 bases fitting TRBD1. J lost 3 bases, V lost 5 bases, and 2 bases had no gene match. Germline V gene data show CDR1 as SGHRS and CDR2 as YFSETQ. CDR3 length equals 13 residues. The CDR3 sequence: CASRRTGEETQYF. CDR3 sequence (DNA): TGCGCCAGCAGGCGGACAGGGGAAGAGACCCAGTACTTC. The full variable domain, in which reference TRBV5-1 and TRBJ2-5 provide the parts outside the CDR3, is KAGVTQTPRYLIKTRGQQVTLSCSPISGHRSVSWYQQTPGQGLQFLFEYFSETQRNKGNFPGRFSGRQFSNSRSEMNVSTLELGDSALYLCASRRTGEETQYFGPGTRLLVL.

V and J are TRBV19 and TRBJ1-1, with a possible D match to TRBD1 (6 bases). The CDR3 is 14 amino acids. Germline CDR1 LNHDA, CDR2 SQIVND (reference sequence). V was trimmed by 6 bases and J by 4 bases, leaving 15 bases between them. CDR3 nucleotide sequence: TGTGCCAGTAGCCCGACAGGTCCAGTCACTGAAGCTTTCTTT. It yields the protein CASSPTGPVTEAFF.

This rearrangement joins TRBV2 to TRBJ1-1, with TRBD1 matching 7 bases. J lost 3 bases, V lost 9 bases, and 4 bases had no gene match. Germline V gene sequence: CDR1 SNHLY, CDR2 FYNNEI. CDR3 length: 12 residues. The CDR3 bases are TGTGCCAGGAGGGACAGCTACACTGAAGCTTTCTTT. Its translation is CARRDSYTEAFF. Complete variable domain (other parts from reference TRBV2 and TRBJ1-1): EPEVTQTPSHQVTQMGQEVILRCVPISNHLYFYWYRQILGQKVEFLVSFYNNEISEKSEIFDDQFSVERPDGSNFTLKIRSTKLEDSAMYFCARRDSYTEAFFGQGTRLTVV.

V usage is TRBV11-2 and J usage is TRBJ2-7, with D possibly TRBD2 on 6 matching bases. Germline V gives CDR1 SGHAT, CDR2 FQNNGV. This CDR3 comprises 15 residues. Trimming left V 2 bases short and J 4 bases short, with 15 bases between. The CDR3 reads CASSLTRGSIYEQYF. The CDR3, as DNA: TGTGCCAGCAGCTTAACCCGGGGGTCCATTTACGAGCAGTACTTC.

This chain connects TRBV4-1 to TRBJ2-7, with D perhaps TRBD2 (5 bases). The CDR3 runs to 15 residues. V was clipped by 4 bases and J by 0 bases, with 13 bases between them. Germline CDR1 reads MGHRA; CDR2 reads YSYEKL. The CDR3 region is CASSPGELRSYEQYF. CDR3 nucleotide sequence: TGCGCCAGCAGCCCCGGGGAACTCCGCTCCTACGAGCAGTACTTC.

This clone was counted only a few times. The V call is TRBV2, the J call TRBJ2-4; D might be TRBD1 (5 bases). Germline assignment: CDR1 SNHLY and CDR2 FYNNEI. Trimming shortened V by 6 bases and J by 12 bases, and 12 bases separated the two germline ends. The CDR3 has 11 amino acids. This chain's CDR3 is CASSRDSTQYF. CDR3 bases: TGTGCCAGCAGCCGCGACAGTACTCAGTACTTC.

The chain combines TRBV19 with TRBJ1-5; unclear D gene. The germline V and J ends were trimmed by 3 bases and 1 base, with 13 bases remaining between them. CDR3 length: 16 residues. Germline V CDR1 and CDR2: LNHDA, SQIVND (reference sequence). The CDR3 nucleotides are TGTGCCAGTAGTATCCCCCCACACAGAAGCAATCAGCCCCAGCATTTT. This translates into CASSIPPHRSNQPQHF.

This clone appeared a few times. J is TRBJ1-5 and V is TRBV7-2, with D maybe TRBD1 (6 bases). The V gene's germline CDR1 is SGHTA and CDR2 FQGNSA. CDR3 length: 12 amino acids. The V and J ends lost 4 bases and 8 bases respectively, with 9 bases between them. The CDR3 DNA is TGTGCCAGCAGCTCTCCAGGGGAGCCCCAGCATTTT. Translation: CASSSPGEPQHF.

The genes are TRBV19 and TRBJ1-1, with 9 bases that match TRBD1. Germline-derived CDR1 and CDR2 are LNHDA and SQIVND (reference sequence). The CDR3 runs to 13 residues. V shed 6 bases, J shed 4 bases, and the junction held 3 bases outside the gene matches. The CDR3 coding sequence is TGTGCCAGTAGGGACAGGGGTGTCACTGAAGCTTTCTTT. Its protein is CASRDRGVTEAFF.